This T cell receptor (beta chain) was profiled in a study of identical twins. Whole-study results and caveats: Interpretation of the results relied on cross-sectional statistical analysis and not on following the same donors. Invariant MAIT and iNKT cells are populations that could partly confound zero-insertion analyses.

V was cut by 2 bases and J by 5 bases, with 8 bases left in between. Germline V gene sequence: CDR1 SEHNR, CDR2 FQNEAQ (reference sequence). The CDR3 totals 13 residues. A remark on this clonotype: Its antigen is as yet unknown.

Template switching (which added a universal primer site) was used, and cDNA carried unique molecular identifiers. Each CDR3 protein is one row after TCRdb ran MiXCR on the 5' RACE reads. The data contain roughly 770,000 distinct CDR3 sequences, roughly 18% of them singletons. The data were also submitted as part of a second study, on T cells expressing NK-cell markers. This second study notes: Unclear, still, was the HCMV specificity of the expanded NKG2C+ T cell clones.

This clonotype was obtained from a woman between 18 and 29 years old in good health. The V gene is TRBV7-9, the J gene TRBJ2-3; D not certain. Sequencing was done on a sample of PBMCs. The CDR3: CASSLFVRDTQYF. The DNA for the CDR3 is TGTGCCAGCAGCTTATTTGTGCGAGATACGCAGTATTTT.